A single sample is the source of the 23 T cell receptor beta chains below, sequenced in a study of patients with pleural tuberculosis. Each CDR3 protein is one row after TCRdb ran MiXCR on the reads. Of around 30,000 distinct CDR3 sequences in the sample, about 18% were seen once. Material for sequencing was peripheral blood. The receptors come from a human donor with pleural tuberculosis.

As for this clonotype: Germline is not matched at one junction end, which may reflect a read error. This chain uses TRBV19 with TRBJ1-6, with 8 positions matching TRBD1. The CDR3 totals 14 residues. Per germline, CDR1 LNHDA and CDR2 SQIVND (reference sequence). In DNA, the CDR3 is TGTGCCAGTAGACTCCGGGACAGGAATTCACTCCTCCACTTT. It specifies CASRLRDRNSLLHF.

The sample holds many counts of this clonotype. The chain links TRBV7-9 to TRBJ1-4; D perhaps matches TRBD1 (5 bases). Deletions cut 2 bases from V and 7 bases from J, with 11 bases between. The CDR3 runs 14 residues. From germline, CDR1 is SEHNR and CDR2 FQNEAQ (reference sequence). In nucleotides, the CDR3 is TGTGCCAGCAGCTTACAGGGAGGCTTTGAAAAACTGTTTTTT. Amino acids: CASSLQGGFEKLFF.

Concerning this clonotype itself: An end of the junction differs from the germline gene, which may be a read error. The V and J genes are TRBV3-1 and TRBJ2-1; D remains ambiguous. Germline CDR1 LGHDT, CDR2 YNNKEL (reference sequence). There are 14 residues in the CDR3. CDR3 residues: CASSPTDPYSEQFF. The CDR3 nucleotides read TGTGCCAGCAGCCCGACGGACCCCTACAGTGAGCAGTTCTTC.

The rearrangement joins TRBV20-1 to TRBJ2-3; D is perhaps TRBD1 (6 bases). V gave up 7 bases and J gave up 2 bases, with 19 bases separating them. The CDR3 consists of 15 residues. Per the germline V gene, CDR1 is DFQATT and CDR2 is SNEGSKA (reference sequence). The CDR3 region has the DNA TGCAGTGTTATAAATTCGGGACATAACACAGATACGCAGTATTTT. Translated: CSVINSGHNTDTQYF.

In its sample, this clonotype was seen many times. This chain uses TRBV25-1 with TRBJ1-2, with 7 nucleotides matching TRBD1. The CDR3 covers 15 residues. Germline assignment: CDR1 MGHDK and CDR2 SYGVNS. V lost 6 bases, J lost 2 bases, and 9 bases stayed unmatched. CDR3 nucleotides: TGTGCCAGCAGCGGGCAGGGGGGGAGAAACTATGGCTACACCTTC. It translates to CASSGQGGRNYGYTF.

This clonotype appeared a few times. This clone may be a read error of a much larger clone one base away. V usage is TRBV7-9 and J usage is TRBJ1-2; D gene ambiguous. CDR3 length: 16 amino acids. CDR1 is SEHNR and CDR2 is FQNEAQ in the germline V gene (reference sequence). The CDR3 here is CASSLARSTRNYGYAF. DNA for the CDR3: TGTGCCAGCAGCTTAGCGAGAAGCACAAGGAACTATGGCTACGCCTTC. The whole variable domain, filled in from reference TRBV7-9 and TRBJ1-2, reads DTGVSQNPRHKITKRGQNVTFRCDPISEHNRLYWYRQTLGQGPEFLTYFQNEAQLEKSRLLSDRFSAERPKGSFSTLEIQRTEQGDSAMYLCASSLARSTRNYGYAFGSGTRLTVV.

This clonotype is medium-sized. This chain connects TRBV27 to TRBJ2-7, with D perhaps TRBD1 (6 bases). Germline CDR1 MNHEY, CDR2 SMNVEV (reference sequence). V lost 4 bases, J lost 5 bases, and 24 bases lay in between. The CDR3 is made up of 17 amino acids. CDR3 bases: TGTGCCAGCAGTTCCCCGGATGTACAGGGAGACGTAAACGAGCAGTACTTC. Its translation: CASSSPDVQGDVNEQYF.

As regards this clonotype: Since a much larger clone is just one base distant, this may be a read error. The rearrangement joins TRBV7-9 to TRBJ2-5, with D maybe TRBD1 (7 bases). CDR3 length: 15 amino acids. Per germline, CDR1 SEHNR and CDR2 FQNEAQ (reference sequence). V lost 3 bases, J lost 9 bases, and 20 bases lay in between. Here the CDR3 reads CASSFQGGLGEAQYF. The CDR3 DNA reads as TGTGCCAGCAGCTTCCAAGGGGGCCTGGGGGAGGCCCAGTACTTC.

This clonotype showed up just a few times. A read error may be the cause here, since a much bigger clone is one base away. This likely comes from a read error, as the CDR3 has no conserved phenylalanine or tryptophan at its end. The rearrangement links TRBV6-2 or TRBV6-3 to TRBJ1-2; tentative D call: TRBD1 (6 bases). Between the trimmed V and J ends, which lost 7 bases and 4 bases, there was a span of 13 bases. Germline CDR1 reads MNHEY; CDR2 reads SVGEGT. This CDR3 spans 13 amino acids. The CDR3 loop reads CASTLGTSYGYTL. CDR3 DNA sequence: TGTGCCAGCACCTTAGGGACATCCTATGGCTACACCCTC.

This clonotype was counted a few times. The chain uses TRBV6-2 or TRBV6-3 and TRBJ1-5; the D is unclear. This CDR3 is 14 amino acids long. V lost 2 bases to trimming and J lost 2 bases, with 7 bases between them. Germline loops: CDR1 MNHEY, CDR2 SVGEGT. For the CDR3, the DNA is TGTGCCAGCAGTTACAACGCAGGCAATCAGCCCCAGCATTTT. Translating gives CASSYNAGNQPQHF.

The sample holds many counts of this clonotype. J is TRBJ2-5 and V is TRBV5-4; 11 bases match TRBD2. This CDR3 contains 15 residues. The ends lost 4 bases at V and 1 base at J; junction bases unmatched: 3. Per germline, CDR1 SGHNT and CDR2 YYREEE (reference sequence). The CDR3 here is CASSQGLAVQETQYF. The CDR3 nucleotides are TGTGCCAGCAGCCAGGGACTAGCGGTCCAAGAGACCCAGTACTTC.

This clonotype was counted ten times or more. The chain employs TRBV12-3 or TRBV12-4 and TRBJ2-1; D is unresolved. This CDR3 is built from 13 residues. The V end lost 4 bases, the J end lost 8 bases, and 12 bases lay between the germline ends. This CDR3 reads CASSSLRIDEQFF. In DNA form, the CDR3 reads TGTGCCAGCAGTTCTCTGAGGATCGATGAGCAGTTCTTC.

This clonotype was found many times. The rearrangement joins TRBV5-1 to TRBJ2-7, with D perhaps matching TRBD1 (6 bases). This CDR3 region has 12 residues. CDR1 and CDR2 from the germline V gene are SGHRS and YFSETQ. V lost 4 bases and J lost 4, with 9 bases in between. This chain's CDR3 is CASSGGFYEQYF. CDR3 nucleotide sequence: TGCGCCAGCAGCGGGGGCTTTTACGAGCAGTACTTC.

This clonotype was counted at least ten times. The V gene is TRBV11-2, the J gene TRBJ1-1; D not resolved. The CDR3 totals 13 residues. Trimming cost V 3 bases and J 3 bases, with 8 bases left between them. Germline V gene sequence: CDR1 SGHAT, CDR2 FQNNGV. As DNA, the CDR3 is TGTGCCAGCAGCTTTACAGTTCACACTGAAGCTTTCTTT. It specifies CASSFTVHTEAFF.

This clonotype has at least ten counts. The chain has TRBV27 and TRBJ2-7; unclear D gene. Germline V gene sequence: CDR1 MNHEY, CDR2 SMNVEV (reference sequence). This CDR3 has 9 amino acids. V was trimmed by 4 bases and J by 5 bases, leaving 0 bases between them. CDR3 nucleotide sequence: TGTGCCAGCAGTTACGAGCAGTACTTC. Residues: CASSYEQYF.

Regarding this clonotype: Just one base apart from a much larger clone, this may be a read error. V and J are TRBV12-3 or TRBV12-4 and TRBJ1-5; TRBD1 is a possible D gene (6 bases). The CDR3 has 15 amino acids. CDR3 amino acids: CAGSRRQDSNQPQHF. CDR3 nucleotide sequence: TGTGCCGGCAGTCGGCGACAGGATAGCAATCAGCCCCAGCATTTT.

On this clonotype itself: A much larger clone lies one base from this, so it may be a read error. In DNA form, the CDR3 reads TGTGCCAGCAGCCCGGACAGGGGCTACTATGGCTACACCTTC. Protein sequence: CASSPDRGYYGYTF. The chain combines TRBV7-9 with TRBJ1-2; 9 positions agree with TRBD1. CDR1 is SEHNR, CDR2 FQNEAQ, per germline (reference sequence). V was clipped by 5 bases and J by 3 bases; unmatched bases: 4. The CDR3 length is 14 residues.

This clonotype occurred many times. The gene calls are TRBV18 and TRBJ1-4; D is unresolved. Trimming removed 3 bases from V and 4 bases from J, with 9 bases in between. Germline CDR1 is KGHSH and CDR2 is LQKENI. There are 14 residues in the CDR3. This CDR3 reads CASSPRQSNEKLFF. CDR3 DNA: TGTGCCAGCTCACCGAGGCAGAGTAATGAAAAACTGTTTTTT.

By share of the sample, this clonotype is medium-sized. This chain connects TRBV7-2 to TRBJ1-1, with a weak D call TRBD1 (6 bases). CDR1 is SGHTA and CDR2 is FQGNSA in the germline V gene. V shed 2 bases and J shed 3 bases, with 10 bases lying between them. The CDR3 is 14 amino acids. The CDR3 DNA is TGTGCCAGCAGCTTAACAGGGTCGTACACTGAAGCTTTCTTT. Protein: CASSLTGSYTEAFF.

In its sample, this clonotype was seen many times. This chain links TRBV5-1 with TRBJ2-3; D unclear. This CDR3 is 14 amino acids long. The germline CDR1 and CDR2 sequences are SGHRS and YFSETQ. V was cut by 3 bases and J by 0 bases, with 8 bases left in between. CDR3 sequence: CASSYAGSTDTQYF. CDR3 sequence (DNA): TGCGCCAGCAGCTACGCCGGGAGCACAGATACGCAGTATTTT.

This clonotype was seen many times. The CDR3: CSATKWDQETQYF. In nucleotides, the CDR3 is TGCAGTGCAACGAAGTGGGACCAAGAGACCCAGTACTTC. The rearrangement uses TRBV20-1 and TRBJ2-5; no definite D call. Trimming took 6 bases from V and 0 from J, leaving 11 bases between them. CDR1 DFQATT and CDR2 SNEGSKA come from the germline V gene (reference sequence). The CDR3 is made up of 13 amino acids.

This clonotype appeared a few times. This chain connects TRBV12-3 or TRBV12-4 to TRBJ1-2; 10 bases match TRBD1. V dropped 7 bases and J dropped 8; count of bases not matched to a gene: 7. The CDR3 is made up of 13 amino acids. As DNA, the CDR3 is TGTGCCAGCACCGTAGACAGGGGGCGGGGCTACACCTTC. Translating gives CASTVDRGRGYTF.

This clonotype occurred many times. The chain joins TRBV7-6 to TRBJ2-1; 13 bases are a match to TRBD2. CDR1 is SGHVS and CDR2 is FNYEAQ in the germline V gene. After removal of 5 bases from V and 6 bases from J, the junction contained 13 bases not matched to a gene. CDR3 length: 18 amino acids. The CDR3 nucleotides are TGTGCCAGCAGCCTGACTAGCGGGGGGACACCCCTTTCCAATGAGCAGTTCTTC. Its protein is CASSLTSGGTPLSNEQFF.